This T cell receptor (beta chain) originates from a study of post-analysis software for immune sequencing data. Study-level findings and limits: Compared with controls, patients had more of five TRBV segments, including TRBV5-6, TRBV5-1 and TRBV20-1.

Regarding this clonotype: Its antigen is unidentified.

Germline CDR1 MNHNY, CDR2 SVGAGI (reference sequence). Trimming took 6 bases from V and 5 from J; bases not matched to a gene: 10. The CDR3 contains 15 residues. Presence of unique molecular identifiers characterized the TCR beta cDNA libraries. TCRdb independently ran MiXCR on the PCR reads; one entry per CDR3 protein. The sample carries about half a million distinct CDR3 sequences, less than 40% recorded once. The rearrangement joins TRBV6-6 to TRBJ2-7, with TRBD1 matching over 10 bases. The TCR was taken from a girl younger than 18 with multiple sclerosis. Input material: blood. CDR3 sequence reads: CASRSKDRGRHEQYF. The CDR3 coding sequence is TGTGCCAGCAGGAGCAAGGACAGGGGGAGGCACGAGCAGTACTTC.